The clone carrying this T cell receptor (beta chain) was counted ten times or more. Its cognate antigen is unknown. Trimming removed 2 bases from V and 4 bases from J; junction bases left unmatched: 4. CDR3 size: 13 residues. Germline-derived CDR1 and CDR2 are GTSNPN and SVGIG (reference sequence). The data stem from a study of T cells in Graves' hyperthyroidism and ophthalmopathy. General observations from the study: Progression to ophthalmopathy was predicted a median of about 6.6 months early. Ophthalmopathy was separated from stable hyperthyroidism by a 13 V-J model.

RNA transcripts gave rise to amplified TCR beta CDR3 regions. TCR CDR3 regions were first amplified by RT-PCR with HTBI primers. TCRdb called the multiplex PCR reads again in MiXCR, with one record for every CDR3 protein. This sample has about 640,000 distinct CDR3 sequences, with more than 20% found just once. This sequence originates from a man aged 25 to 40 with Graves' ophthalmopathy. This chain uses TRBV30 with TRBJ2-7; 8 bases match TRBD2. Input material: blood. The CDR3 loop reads CAWSFSGAYEQYF. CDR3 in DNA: TGTGCCTGGAGTTTTAGCGGGGCGTACGAGCAGTACTTC.